This TCR beta chain was recovered during a study of neoadjuvant nivolumab and ipilimumab in lung cancer. Overall study context: Nivolumab 3 mg/kg was given days 1, 15 and 29, plus ipilimumab 1 mg/kg day 1 in combination.

Study-wide findings and caveats: Compared with tumor-adjacent uninvolved lung, resected tumors showed greater richness and clonality.

The CDR3 is 14 residues long. Trimming removed 1 base from V and 4 bases from J, with 11 bases in between. Germline-derived CDR1 and CDR2 are GTSNPN and SVGIG (reference sequence). The table came from immunoSEQ multiplex PCR; TCRdb's copy has only in-frame clones and leaves some out. Of about 18,000 clones in the sample, more than 75% were seen once. Regarding this clone: The antigen remains unidentified.

The chain links TRBV30 to TRBJ1-3; D gene ambiguous. This clonotype was sampled from an adult with non-small cell lung cancer. Sequenced here: tumor tissue, sampled after neoadjuvant nivolumab, alone or with ipilimumab, at or shortly before surgery. Here the CDR3 reads CAWSEYLLGNTIYF. CDR3 in DNA: TGTGCCTGGAGTGAGTACCTACTGGGAAACACCATATATTTT.